This T cell receptor (beta chain) was identified in a study of cytomegalovirus exposure and HLA in healthy donors. About this clone: Antigen unknown.

With 60 Vbeta and 13 Jbeta primers, the PCR was carried out. Assay: immunoSEQ multiplex PCR; the TCRdb copy retains only in-frame clones and omits some. The data contain roughly 240,000 clones, 82% of them singletons. Study-level points and caveats: When analyzed later, the rates of TCR association showed variation by HLA locus, with DRB1 the most and HLA-C the fewest. The HLA-A and HLA-B alleles of most subjects were reportedly predicted accurately from TCR beta sequences. When analyzed later, a missense DCLRE1C variant was found to be linked to TCR beta V- and J-gene trimming.

The sample comprised PBMCs. The source is a woman in her 40s in good health and CMV-seropositive.

The CDR3 spells CASSLAGVYGYTF. CDR3 coding DNA: TGTGCCAGCAGCTTGGCCGGGGTTTATGGCTACACCTTC. The chain links TRBV5-6 to TRBJ1-2; D is undetermined. Trimming pared 0 bases from V and 5 bases from J, leaving 8 bases between. Germline V CDR1 and CDR2: SGHDT, YYEEEE. The CDR3 runs to 13 residues.